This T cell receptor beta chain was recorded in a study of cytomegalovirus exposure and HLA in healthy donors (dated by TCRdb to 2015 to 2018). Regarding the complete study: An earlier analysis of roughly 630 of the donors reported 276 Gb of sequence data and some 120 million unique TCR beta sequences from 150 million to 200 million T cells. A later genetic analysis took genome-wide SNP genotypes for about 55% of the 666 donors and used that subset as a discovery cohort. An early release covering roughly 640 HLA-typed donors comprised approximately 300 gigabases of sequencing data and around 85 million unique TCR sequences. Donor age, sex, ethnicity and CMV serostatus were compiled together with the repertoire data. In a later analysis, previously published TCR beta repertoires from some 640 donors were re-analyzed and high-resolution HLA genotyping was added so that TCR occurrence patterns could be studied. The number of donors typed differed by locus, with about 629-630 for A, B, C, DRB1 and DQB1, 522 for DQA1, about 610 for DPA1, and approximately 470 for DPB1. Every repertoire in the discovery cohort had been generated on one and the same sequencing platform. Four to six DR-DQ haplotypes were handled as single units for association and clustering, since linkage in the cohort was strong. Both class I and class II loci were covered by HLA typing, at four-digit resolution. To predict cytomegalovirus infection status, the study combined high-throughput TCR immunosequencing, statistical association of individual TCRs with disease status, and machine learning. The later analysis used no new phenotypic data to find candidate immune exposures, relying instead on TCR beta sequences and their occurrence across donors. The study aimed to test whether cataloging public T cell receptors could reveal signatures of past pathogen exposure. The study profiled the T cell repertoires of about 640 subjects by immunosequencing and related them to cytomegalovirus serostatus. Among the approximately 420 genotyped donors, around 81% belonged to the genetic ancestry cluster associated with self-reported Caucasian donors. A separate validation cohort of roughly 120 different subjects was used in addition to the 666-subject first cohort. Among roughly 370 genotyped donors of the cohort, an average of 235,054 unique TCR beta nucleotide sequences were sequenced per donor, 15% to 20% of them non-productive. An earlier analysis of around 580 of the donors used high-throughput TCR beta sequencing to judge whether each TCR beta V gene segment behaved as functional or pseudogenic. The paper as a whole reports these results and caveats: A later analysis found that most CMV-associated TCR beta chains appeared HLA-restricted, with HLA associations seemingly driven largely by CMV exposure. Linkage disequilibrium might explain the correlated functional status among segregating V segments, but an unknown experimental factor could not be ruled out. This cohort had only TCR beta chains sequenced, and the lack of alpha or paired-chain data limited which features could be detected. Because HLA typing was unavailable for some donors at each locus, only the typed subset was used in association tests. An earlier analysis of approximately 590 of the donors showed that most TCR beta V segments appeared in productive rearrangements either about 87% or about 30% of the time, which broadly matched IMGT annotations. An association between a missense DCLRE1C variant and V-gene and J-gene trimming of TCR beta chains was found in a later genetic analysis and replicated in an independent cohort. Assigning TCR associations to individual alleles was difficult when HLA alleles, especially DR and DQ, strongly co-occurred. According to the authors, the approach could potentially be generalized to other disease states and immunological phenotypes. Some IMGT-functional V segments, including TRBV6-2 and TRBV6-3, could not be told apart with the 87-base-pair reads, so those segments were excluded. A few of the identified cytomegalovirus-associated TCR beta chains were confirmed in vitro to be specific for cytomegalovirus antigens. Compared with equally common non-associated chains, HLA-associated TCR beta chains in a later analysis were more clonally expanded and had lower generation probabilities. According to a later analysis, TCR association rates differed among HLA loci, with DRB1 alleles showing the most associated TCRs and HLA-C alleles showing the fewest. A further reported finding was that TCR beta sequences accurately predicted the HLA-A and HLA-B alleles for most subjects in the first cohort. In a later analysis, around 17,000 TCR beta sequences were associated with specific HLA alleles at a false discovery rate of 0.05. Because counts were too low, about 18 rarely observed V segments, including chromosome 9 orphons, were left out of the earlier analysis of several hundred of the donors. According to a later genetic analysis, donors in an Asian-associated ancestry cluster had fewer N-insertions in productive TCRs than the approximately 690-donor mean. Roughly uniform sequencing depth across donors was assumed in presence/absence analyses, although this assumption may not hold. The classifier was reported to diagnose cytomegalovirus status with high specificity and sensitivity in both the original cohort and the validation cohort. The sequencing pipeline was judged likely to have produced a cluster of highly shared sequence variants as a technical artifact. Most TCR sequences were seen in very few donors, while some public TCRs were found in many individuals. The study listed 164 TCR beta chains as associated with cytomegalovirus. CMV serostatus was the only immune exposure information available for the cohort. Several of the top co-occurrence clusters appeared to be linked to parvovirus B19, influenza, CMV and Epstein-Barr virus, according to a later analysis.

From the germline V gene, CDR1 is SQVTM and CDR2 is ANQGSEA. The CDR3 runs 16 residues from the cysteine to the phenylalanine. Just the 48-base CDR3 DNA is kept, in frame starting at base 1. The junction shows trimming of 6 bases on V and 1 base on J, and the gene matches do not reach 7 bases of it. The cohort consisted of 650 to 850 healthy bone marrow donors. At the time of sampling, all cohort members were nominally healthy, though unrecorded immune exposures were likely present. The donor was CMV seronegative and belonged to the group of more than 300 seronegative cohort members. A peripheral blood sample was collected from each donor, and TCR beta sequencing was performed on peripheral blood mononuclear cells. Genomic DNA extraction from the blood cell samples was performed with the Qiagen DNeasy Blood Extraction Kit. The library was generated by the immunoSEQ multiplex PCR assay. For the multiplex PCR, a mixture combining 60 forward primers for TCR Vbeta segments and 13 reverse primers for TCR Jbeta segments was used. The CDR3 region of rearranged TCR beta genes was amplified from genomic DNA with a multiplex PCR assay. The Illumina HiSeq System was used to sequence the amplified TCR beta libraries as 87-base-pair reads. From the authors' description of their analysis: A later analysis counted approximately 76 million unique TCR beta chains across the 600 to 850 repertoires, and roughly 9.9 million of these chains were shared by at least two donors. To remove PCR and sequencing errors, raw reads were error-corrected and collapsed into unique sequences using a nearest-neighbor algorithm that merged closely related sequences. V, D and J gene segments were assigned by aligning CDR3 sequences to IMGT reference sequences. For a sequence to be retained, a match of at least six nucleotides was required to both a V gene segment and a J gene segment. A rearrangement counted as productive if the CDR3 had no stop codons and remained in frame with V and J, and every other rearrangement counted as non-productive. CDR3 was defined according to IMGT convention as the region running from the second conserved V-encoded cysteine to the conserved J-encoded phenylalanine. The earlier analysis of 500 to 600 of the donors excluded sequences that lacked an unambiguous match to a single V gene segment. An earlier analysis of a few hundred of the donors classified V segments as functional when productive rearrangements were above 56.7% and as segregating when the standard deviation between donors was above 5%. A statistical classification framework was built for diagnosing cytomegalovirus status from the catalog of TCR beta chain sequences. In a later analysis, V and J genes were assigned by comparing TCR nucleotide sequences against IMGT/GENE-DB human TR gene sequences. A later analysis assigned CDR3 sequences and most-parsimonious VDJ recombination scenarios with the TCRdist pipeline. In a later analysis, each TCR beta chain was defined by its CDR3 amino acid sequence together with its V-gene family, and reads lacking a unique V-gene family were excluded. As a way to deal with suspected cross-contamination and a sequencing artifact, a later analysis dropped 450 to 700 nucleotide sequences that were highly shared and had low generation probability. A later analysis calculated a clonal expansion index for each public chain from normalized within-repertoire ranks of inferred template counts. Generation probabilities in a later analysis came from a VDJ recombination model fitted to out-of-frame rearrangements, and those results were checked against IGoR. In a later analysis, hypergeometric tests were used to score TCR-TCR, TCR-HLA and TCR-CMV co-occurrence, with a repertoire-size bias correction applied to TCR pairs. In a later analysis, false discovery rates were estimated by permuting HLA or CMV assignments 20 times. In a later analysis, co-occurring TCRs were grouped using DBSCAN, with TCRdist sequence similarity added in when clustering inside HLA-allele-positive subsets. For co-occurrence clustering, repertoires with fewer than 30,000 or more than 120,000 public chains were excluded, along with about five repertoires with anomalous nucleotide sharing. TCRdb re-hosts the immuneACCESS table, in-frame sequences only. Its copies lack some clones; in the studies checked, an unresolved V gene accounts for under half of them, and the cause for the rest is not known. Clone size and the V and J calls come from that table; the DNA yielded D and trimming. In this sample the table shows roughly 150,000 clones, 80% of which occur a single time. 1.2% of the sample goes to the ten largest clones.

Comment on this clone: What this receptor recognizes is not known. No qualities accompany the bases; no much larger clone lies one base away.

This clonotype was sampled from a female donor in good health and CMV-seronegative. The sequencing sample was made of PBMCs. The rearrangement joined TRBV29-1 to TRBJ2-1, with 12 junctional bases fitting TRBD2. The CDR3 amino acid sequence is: CSVLAGGPVSYNEQFF. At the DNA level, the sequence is TGCAGCGTCCTAGCGGGAGGGCCAGTTTCCTACAATGAGCAGTTCTTC.